This passage covers 3 T cell receptor beta chains from one sample sequenced in a study of graft-versus-host responses after intestinal transplantation. These TCRs' antigens remain unknown. Produced via immunoSEQ multiplex PCR; TCRdb's table is partial and in-frame only. In the table there are around 36,000 clones, roughly 96% of which are singletons. Sequenced material: unstimulated CD8+ T cells sorted from spleen or lymph node cells, taken before transplant. The receptor set was obtained from a human donor who was the organ donor for an intestinal transplant.

CDR3 protein: CASSLGRGTANTEAFF. The CDR3 nucleotides are TGTGCCAGCAGCTTAGGTCGGGGGACAGCGAACACTGAAGCTTTCTTT. The V call is TRBV7-8, the J call TRBJ1-1, with TRBD1 matching 7 bases. V lost 1 base and J lost 1; bases outside the gene matches: 6. CDR1 is SGHVS and CDR2 is FQNEAQ in the germline V gene. The CDR3 has 16 residues.

V gene TRBV7-9 combines with J gene TRBJ1-2; D remains unclear. CDR1 SEHNR and CDR2 FQNEAQ come from the germline V gene (reference sequence). V dropped 1 base and J dropped 3 bases, with 12 bases sitting between them. The CDR3 contains 15 residues. CDR3: CASSLEAGKYYGYTF. CDR3 DNA sequence: TGTGCCAGCAGCTTAGAGGCGGGCAAGTACTATGGCTACACCTTC.

V usage is TRBV11-2 and J usage is TRBJ1-1; 8 bases fit TRBD1. This CDR3 is 13 amino acids long. V lost 6 bases, J lost 11 bases, and 11 bases stayed unmatched. Germline V gene data show CDR1 as SGHAT and CDR2 as FQNNGV. CDR3 protein: CASSFLDRVDAFF. DNA for the CDR3: TGTGCCAGCAGTTTTTTGGACAGGGTGGATGCTTTCTTT. Variable domain in full (rest from reference TRBV11-2 and TRBJ1-1): EAGVAQSPRYKIIEKRQSVAFWCNPISGHATLYWYQQILGQGPKLLIQFQNNGVVDDSQLPKDRFSAERLKGVDSTLKIQPAKLEDSAVYLCASSFLDRVDAFFGQGTRLTVV.